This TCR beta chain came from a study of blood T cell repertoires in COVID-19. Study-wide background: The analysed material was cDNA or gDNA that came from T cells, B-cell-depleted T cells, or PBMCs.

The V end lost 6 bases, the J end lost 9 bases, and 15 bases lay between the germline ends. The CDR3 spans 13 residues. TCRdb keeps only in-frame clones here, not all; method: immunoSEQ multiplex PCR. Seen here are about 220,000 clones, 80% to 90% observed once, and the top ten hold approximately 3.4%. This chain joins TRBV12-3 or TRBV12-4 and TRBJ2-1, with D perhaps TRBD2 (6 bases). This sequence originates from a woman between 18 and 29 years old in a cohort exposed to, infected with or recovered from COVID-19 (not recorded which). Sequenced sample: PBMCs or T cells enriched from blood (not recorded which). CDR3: CASRLTRMSEQFF. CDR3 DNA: TGTGCCAGCAGGCTGACTAGGATGAGTGAGCAGTTCTTC.